This T cell receptor (beta chain) emerged from a study of blood T cell repertoires in COVID-19. Under the authors' procedure: The assay estimated nucleated cells by amplifying reference gene primers. Here immunoSEQ multiplex PCR was the method, and the copy in TCRdb shows in-frame clones only, minus some. The DNA gave D and trimming, while V, J and clone size come from that table. Among approximately 250,000 clones listed, around 83% were seen once. Unmatched junction bases numbered 6, after V lost 2 bases and J lost 5 bases. There are 16 residues in the CDR3. Sequencing used peripheral blood. The chain has TRBV5-3 and TRBJ2-7; 14 bases agree with TRBD2. TRBV5-3 is given ORF status, its function remaining uncertain. The receptor was isolated from a middle-aged man who had recovered from COVID-19. This CDR3 is CARSFRLAGGPNEQYF. In nucleotides, the CDR3 is TGTGCCAGAAGCTTTCGACTAGCGGGAGGGCCAAACGAGCAGTACTTC.